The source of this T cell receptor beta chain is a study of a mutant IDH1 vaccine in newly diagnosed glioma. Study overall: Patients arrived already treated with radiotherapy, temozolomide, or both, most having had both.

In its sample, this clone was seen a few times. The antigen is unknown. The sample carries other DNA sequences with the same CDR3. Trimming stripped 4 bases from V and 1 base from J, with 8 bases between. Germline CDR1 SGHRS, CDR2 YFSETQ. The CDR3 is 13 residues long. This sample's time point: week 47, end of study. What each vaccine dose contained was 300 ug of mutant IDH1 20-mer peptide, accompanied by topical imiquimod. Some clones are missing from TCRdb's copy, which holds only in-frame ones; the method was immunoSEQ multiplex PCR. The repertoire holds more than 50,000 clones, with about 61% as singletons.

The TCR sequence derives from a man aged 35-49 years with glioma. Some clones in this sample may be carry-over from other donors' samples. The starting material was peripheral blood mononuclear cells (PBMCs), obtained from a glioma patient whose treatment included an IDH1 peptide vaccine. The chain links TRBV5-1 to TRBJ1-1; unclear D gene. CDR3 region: CASSKDPNTEAFF. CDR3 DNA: TGCGCCAGCAGCAAGGACCCGAACACTGAAGCTTTCTTT.